Sequencing of this T cell receptor (beta chain) was carried out in a study of CD8 T cells in Susac syndrome. Study-level information: When their blood was taken, the Susac syndrome patients had either not yet had any therapy, were taking corticosteroids, or were taking intravenous immunoglobulin alone. Study results and limitations: The peak of CD8+ clonal expansion in Susac was seen in TEMRA cells and active patients.

Germline values: CDR1 SEHNR, CDR2 FQNEAQ (reference sequence). Deletions cut 3 bases from V and 0 bases from J, with 5 bases between. CDR3 length equals 13 residues. This clonotype has only one observation. Antigen unknown. With random hexamers, reverse transcription was performed on 0.5 to 1 ug of RNA. TCRdb fed the immunoSEQ multiplex PCR reads into MiXCR, producing one record per CDR3 protein. Here the sample spans about 83,000 distinct CDR3 sequences, 95% to 96% being singletons. The clonotype originates from a human donor with Susac syndrome. The source material was CD8+ T cells from PBMCs. The chain carries TRBV7-9 and TRBJ1-1; no reliable D call. CDR3 protein: CASSFPMNTEAFF. The CDR3, as DNA: TGTGCCAGCAGCTTCCCCATGAACACTGAAGCTTTCTTT.